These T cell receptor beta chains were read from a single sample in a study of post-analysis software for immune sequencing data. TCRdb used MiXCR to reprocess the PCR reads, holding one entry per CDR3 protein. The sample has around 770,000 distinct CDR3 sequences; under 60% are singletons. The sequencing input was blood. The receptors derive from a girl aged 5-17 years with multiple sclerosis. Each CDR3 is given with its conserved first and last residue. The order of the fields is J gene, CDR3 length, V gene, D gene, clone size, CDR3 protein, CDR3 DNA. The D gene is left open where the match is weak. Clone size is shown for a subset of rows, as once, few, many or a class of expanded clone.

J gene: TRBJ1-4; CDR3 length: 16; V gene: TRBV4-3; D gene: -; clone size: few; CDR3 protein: CASSQDTLNGNEKLFF; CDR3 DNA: TGCGCCAGCAGCCAAGATACGCTGAATGGGAATGAAAAACTGTTTTTT
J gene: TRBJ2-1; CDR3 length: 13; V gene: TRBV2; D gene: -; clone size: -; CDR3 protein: CASKRGEQETQFF; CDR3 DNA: TGTGCCAGCAAACGGGGAGAACAAGAGACCCAGTTCTTC
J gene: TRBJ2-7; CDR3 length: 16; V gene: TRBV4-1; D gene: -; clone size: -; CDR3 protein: CASSQTLGGMKGEQYF; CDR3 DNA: TGCGCCAGCAGCCAAACCTTAGGCGGGATGAAGGGCGAGCAGTACTTC
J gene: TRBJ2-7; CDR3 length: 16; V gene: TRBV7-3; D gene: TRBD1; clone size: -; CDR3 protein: CASSLKRGPNSYEQYF; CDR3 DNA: TGTGCCAGCAGCTTAAAGAGGGGGCCGAATTCCTACGAGCAGTACTTC
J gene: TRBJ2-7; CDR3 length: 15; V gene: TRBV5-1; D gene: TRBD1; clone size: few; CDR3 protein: CASSAQTGLGYEQYF; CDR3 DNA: TGCGCCAGCAGCGCCCAGACAGGGTTGGGCTACGAGCAGTACTTC
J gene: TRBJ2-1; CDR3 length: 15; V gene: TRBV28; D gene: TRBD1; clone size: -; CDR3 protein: CASWTTGLRINEQFF; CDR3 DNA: TGTGCCAGCTGGACGACAGGGTTAAGGATAAATGAGCAGTTCTTC
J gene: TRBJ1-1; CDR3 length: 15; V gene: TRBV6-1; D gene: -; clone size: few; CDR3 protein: CASSETEATDTEAFF; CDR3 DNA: TGTGCCAGCAGTGAAACGGAGGCAACGGACACTGAAGCTTTCTTT
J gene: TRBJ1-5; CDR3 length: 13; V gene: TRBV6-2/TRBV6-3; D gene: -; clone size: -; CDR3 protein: CASARVGNQPQHF; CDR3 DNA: TGTGCCAGCGCGAGGGTAGGCAATCAGCCCCAGCATTTT
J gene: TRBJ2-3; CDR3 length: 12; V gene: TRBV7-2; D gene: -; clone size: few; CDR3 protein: CASSFSGGTQYF; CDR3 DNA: TGTGCCAGCAGCTTTAGTGGGGGTACGCAGTATTTT
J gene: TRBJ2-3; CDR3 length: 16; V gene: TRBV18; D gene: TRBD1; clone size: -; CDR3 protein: CASSPNSGQGTDTQYF; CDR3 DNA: TGTGCCAGCTCACCAAACTCTGGACAGGGGACAGATACGCAGTATTTT
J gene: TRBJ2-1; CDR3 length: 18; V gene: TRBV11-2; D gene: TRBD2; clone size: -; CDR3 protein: CASSLWLAGGIAINEQFF; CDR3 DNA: TGTGCCAGCAGCTTGTGGCTAGCGGGAGGGATAGCGATCAATGAGCAGTTCTTC
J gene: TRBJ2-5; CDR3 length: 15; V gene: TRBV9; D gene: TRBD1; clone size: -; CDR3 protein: CASSVQGGPGETQYF; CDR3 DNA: TGTGCCAGCAGCGTGCAAGGGGGCCCCGGGGAGACCCAGTACTTC
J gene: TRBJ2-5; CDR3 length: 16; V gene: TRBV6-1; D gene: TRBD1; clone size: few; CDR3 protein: CASSELGQGAWETQYF; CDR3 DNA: TGTGCCAGCAGTGAATTGGGACAGGGGGCATGGGAGACCCAGTACTTC
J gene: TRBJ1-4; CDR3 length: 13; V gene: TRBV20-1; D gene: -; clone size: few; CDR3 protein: CSARVHNNEKLFF; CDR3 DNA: TGCAGTGCTAGAGTCCACAATAATGAAAAACTGTTTTTT
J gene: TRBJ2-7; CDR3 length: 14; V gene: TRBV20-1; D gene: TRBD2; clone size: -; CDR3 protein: CSAPPAAGGNEQYF; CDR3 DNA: TGCAGTGCTCCACCCGCAGCGGGGGGTAACGAGCAGTACTTC
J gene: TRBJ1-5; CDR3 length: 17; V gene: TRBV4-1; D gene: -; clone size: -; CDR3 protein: CASSQKEGGLGNQPQHF; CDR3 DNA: TGCGCCAGCAGCCAAAAAGAGGGGGGGCTCGGCAATCAGCCCCAGCATTTT
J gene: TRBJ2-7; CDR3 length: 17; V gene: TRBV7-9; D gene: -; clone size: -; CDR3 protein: CASSLGSGRVSTYEQYF; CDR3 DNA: TGTGCCAGCAGCTTAGGGTCGGGCAGAGTCTCGACCTACGAGCAGTACTTC
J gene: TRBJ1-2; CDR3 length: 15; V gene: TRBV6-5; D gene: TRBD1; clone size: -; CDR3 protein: CASSPPRDRGHGYTF; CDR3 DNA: TGTGCCAGCAGCCCACCTCGGGACAGGGGGCATGGCTACACCTTC
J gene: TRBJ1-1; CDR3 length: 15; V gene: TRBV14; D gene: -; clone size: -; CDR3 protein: CASSGRTGRNTEAFF; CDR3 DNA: TGTGCCAGCAGCGGCCGGACGGGGAGGAACACTGAAGCTTTCTTT